These 4 T cell receptor beta chains came from one sample sequenced in a study of beta chain features in type 1 diabetes. Investigators reverse transcribed all isolated RNA, so they sequenced expressed TCRB transcripts. Sequencing was performed with immunoSEQ multiplex PCR; in TCRdb, only in-frame clones are kept and a portion is missing. The table shows 250,000 to 350,000 clones, with 11% occurring only once. The sample consisted of naive CD4+ T cells from blood. The receptors originated from a woman in her thirties in good health.

This clone has just a few counts. V usage is TRBV14 and J usage is TRBJ1-1; 8 positions agree with TRBD1. Losses at the gene ends were 1 base for V and 1 base for J; bases not matched to a gene: 8. Per germline, CDR1 SGHDN and CDR2 FVKESK. The CDR3 runs to 17 residues. CDR3 sequence: CASSQVGQGGPNTEAFF. CDR3 nucleotides: TGTGCCAGCAGCCAAGTAGGACAGGGCGGCCCGAACACTGAAGCTTTCTTT.

The gene calls are TRBV28 and TRBJ2-7, with a tentative D call TRBD2 (7 bases). This CDR3 is 15 amino acids long. The V end lost 5 bases, the J end lost 5 bases, and 19 bases lay between the germline ends. Germline V gene sequence: CDR1 MDHEN, CDR2 SYDVKM. In DNA, the CDR3 is TGTGCCAGCAGTGAAACCCAAGGGGGGGGAGACGAGCAGTACTTC. This sequence encodes CASSETQGGGDEQYF.

This clone was found a few times. The V gene is TRBV7-9, the J gene TRBJ1-1, with D possibly matching TRBD1 (5 bases). Trimming took 3 bases from V and 0 from J, leaving 8 bases between them. CDR1 and CDR2 (germline): SEHNR, FQNEAQ (reference sequence). This CDR3 spans 14 amino acids. CDR3 sequence (DNA): TGTGCCAGCAGCTTTCAGGGAATGAACACTGAAGCTTTCTTT. Protein sequence: CASSFQGMNTEAFF. Supplemented by reference TRBV7-9 and TRBJ1-1, the full variable domain reads DTGVSQNPRHKITKRGQNVTFRCDPISEHNRLYWYRQTLGQGPEFLTYFQNEAQLEKSRLLSDRFSAERPKGSFSTLEIQRTEQGDSAMYLCASSFQGMNTEAFFGQGTRLTVV.

The gene calls are TRBV29-1 and TRBJ2-1; 12 positions agree with TRBD2. This CDR3 comprises 12 residues. Germline CDR1 SQVTM, CDR2 ANQGSEA. The J segment lost 9 bases and the V segment lost 4 bases, leaving 1 base of the junction unmatched. The chain's CDR3 is CSVGLAGVEQFF. In nucleotides, the CDR3 is TGCAGCGTTGGACTAGCGGGAGTTGAGCAGTTCTTC.